This T cell receptor (beta chain) was recovered during a study of control samples from healthy donors and cancer patients. Assay used: immunoSEQ multiplex PCR; TCRdb lists only in-frame clones, some missing. This sample has around 150,000 clones, with around 90% found just once. The sample taken for sequencing was blood. The origin of this receptor is a man aged 25 to 40 in good health.

CDR3 sequence reads: CASSPVSDTGGVTEAFF. DNA for the CDR3: TGTGCCAGCAGCCCCGTGTCGGATACAGGGGGAGTTACTGAAGCTTTCTTT. The chain is built from TRBV3-1 (or the pseudogene TRBV3-2) and TRBJ1-1; 8 bases map to TRBD1. From germline, CDR1 is LGHDT and CDR2 YNNKEL (reference sequence). The ends lost 4 bases at V and 5 bases at J; junction bases unmatched: 15. CDR3 size: 17 residues.